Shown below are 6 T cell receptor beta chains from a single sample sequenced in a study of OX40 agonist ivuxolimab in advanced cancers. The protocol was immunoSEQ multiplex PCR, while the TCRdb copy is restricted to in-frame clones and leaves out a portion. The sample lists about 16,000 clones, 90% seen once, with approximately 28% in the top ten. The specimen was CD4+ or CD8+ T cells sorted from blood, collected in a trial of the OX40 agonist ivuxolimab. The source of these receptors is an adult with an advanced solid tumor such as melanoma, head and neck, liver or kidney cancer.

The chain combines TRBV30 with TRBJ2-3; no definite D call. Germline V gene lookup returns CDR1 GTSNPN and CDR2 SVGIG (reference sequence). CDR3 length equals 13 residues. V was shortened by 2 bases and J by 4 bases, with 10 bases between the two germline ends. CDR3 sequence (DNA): TGTGCCTGGAGTCTAACTGAGTCAGATACGCAGTATTTT. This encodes CAWSLTESDTQYF.

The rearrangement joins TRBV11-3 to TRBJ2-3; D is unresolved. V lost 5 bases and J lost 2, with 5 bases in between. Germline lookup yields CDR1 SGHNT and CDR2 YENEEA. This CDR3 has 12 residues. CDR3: CASSPSTDTQYF. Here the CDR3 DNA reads TGTGCCAGCAGCCCCTCCACAGATACGCAGTATTTT.

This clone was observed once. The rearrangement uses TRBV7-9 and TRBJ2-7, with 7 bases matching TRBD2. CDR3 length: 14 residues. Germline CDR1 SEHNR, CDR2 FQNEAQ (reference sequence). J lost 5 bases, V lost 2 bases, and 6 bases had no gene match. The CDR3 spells CASSLRLGGDEQYF. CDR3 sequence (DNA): TGTGCCAGCAGCTTAAGGTTGGGAGGGGACGAGCAGTACTTC.

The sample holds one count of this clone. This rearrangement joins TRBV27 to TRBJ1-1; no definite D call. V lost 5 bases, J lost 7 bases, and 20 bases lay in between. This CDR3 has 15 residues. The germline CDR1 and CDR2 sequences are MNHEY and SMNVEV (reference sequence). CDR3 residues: CASSPTSPWGGEAFF. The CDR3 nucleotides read TGTGCCAGCAGTCCTACCTCCCCCTGGGGAGGTGAAGCTTTCTTT.

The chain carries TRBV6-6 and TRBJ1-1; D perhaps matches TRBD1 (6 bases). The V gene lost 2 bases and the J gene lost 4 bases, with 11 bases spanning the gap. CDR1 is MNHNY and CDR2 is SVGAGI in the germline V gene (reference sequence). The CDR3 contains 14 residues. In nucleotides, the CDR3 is TGTGCCAGCAGTTACGAGGCCAGGGGCACTGAAGCTTTCTTT. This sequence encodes CASSYEARGTEAFF.

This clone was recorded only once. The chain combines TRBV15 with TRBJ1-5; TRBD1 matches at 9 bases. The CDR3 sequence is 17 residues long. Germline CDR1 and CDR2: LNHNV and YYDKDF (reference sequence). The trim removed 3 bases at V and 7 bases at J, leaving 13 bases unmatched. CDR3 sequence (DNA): TGTGCCACCAGCAGGCATCCCCCCCCGGACAGGGGCCAGCCCCAGCATTTT. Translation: CATSRHPPPDRGQPQHF.